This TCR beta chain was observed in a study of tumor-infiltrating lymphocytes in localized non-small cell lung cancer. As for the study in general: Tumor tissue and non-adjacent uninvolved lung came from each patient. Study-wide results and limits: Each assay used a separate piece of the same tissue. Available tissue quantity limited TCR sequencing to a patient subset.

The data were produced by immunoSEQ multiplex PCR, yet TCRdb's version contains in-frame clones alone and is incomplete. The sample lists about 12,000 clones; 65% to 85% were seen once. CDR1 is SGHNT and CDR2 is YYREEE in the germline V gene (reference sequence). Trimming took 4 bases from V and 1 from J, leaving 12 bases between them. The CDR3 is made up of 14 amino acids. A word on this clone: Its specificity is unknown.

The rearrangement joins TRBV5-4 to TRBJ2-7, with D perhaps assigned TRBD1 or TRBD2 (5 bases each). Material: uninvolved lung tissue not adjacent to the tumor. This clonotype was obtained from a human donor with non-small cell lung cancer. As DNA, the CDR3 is TGTGCCAGCAGCCCCTCGGGGCCGTCCTACGAGCAGTACTTC. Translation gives CASSPSGPSYEQYF.